This TCR beta chain is drawn from a study of blood T cell repertoires in COVID-19. In the source study's methods: Amplification of reference gene primers was used by the study to estimate nucleated cell counts. TCRdb keeps only in-frame clones here, not all; method: immunoSEQ multiplex PCR. Clone size and the V and J calls come from that table; the DNA yielded D and trimming. The sample holds around 100,000 clones, over 75% seen once. This receptor was taken from a man over 45 with acute or convalescent COVID-19. The specimen sequenced was peripheral blood.

The DNA for the CDR3 is TGTGCCAGCAGCCCCCAAGGGACAGCCAATTCACCCCTCCACTTT. It codes for CASSPQGTANSPLHF. V gene TRBV7-2 combines with J gene TRBJ1-6; 7 nucleotides line up with TRBD1. The CDR3 spans 15 residues. Germline V gene lookup returns CDR1 SGHTA and CDR2 FQGNSA. The V and J ends lost 5 bases and 7 bases, in that order; junction bases with no gene match: 8.